This T cell receptor beta chain was identified during a study of blood T cell repertoires in COVID-19. The CDR3 length is 15 residues. With V trimmed by 8 bases and J by 4 bases, 10 bases remained unmatched. Germline CDR1 reads SNHLY; CDR2 reads FYNNEI. Generated by immunoSEQ multiplex PCR, the TCRdb table keeps only in-frame clones and is missing some. The sample comprises under 350,000 clones, 80% to 90% of which are singletons, and approximately 10% rests with the top ten. V is TRBV2 and J is TRBJ1-2; 10 positions match TRBD1. The receptor's source is a woman aged 70 to 79 with acute or convalescent COVID-19. The sample taken for sequencing was peripheral blood. CDR3 nucleotides: TGTGCCAGCCGGGACAGGGGAGTCTCTGGCTATGGCTACACCTTC. Amino acids: CASRDRGVSGYGYTF.